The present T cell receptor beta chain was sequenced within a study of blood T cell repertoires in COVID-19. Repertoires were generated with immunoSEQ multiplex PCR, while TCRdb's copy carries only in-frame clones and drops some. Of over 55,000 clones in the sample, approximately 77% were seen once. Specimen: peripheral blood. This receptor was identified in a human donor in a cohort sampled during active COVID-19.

The DNA of the CDR3 is TGTGCCAGTAGTCCCGGGCTAGCGGGTTACGAGCAGTACTTC. Translated: CASSPGLAGYEQYF. This chain joins TRBV19 and TRBJ2-7; 8 bases fit TRBD2. V shed 5 bases, J shed 4 bases, and the junction held 7 bases outside the gene matches. The germline CDR1 and CDR2 sequences are LNHDA and SQIVND (reference sequence). This CDR3 region has 14 residues. The full variable domain, with the rest looked up from reference TRBV19 and TRBJ2-7, is DGGITQSPKYLFRKEGQNVTLSCEQNLNHDAMYWYRQDPGQGLRLIYYSQIVNDFQKGDIAEGYSVSREKKESFPLTVTSAQKNPTAFYLCASSPGLAGYEQYFGPGTRLTVT.